This TCR beta chain was documented in a study of cytomegalovirus exposure and HLA in healthy donors. Study-level background: Among the 398 genotyped donors, 65% to 85% were placed in the Caucasian-associated ancestry cluster.

In the PCR, 60 Vbeta and 13 Jbeta primers were used. TCRdb's table, derived via immunoSEQ multiplex PCR, lists solely in-frame clones and lacks some. There are 75,000 to 90,000 clones in the sample; roughly 85% occur only once, and 7.4% lies in the top ten. Trimming took 5 bases from V and 8 from J; bases not matched to a gene: 5. The CDR3 is made up of 12 amino acids. CDR1 is SGHAT, CDR2 FQNNGV, per germline. This clone has only a few counts. What it recognizes is unknown. General study findings and limits: Beyond CMV serostatus, there was no information to go on about immune exposure. Later, TCR association rates were found to vary by HLA locus, highest for DRB1 and lowest for HLA-C.

The chain uses TRBV11-2 and TRBJ1-2, with 7 bases matching TRBD1. The specimen sequenced was PBMCs. This receptor was taken from a man aged 40-50 years in good health and CMV-seropositive. This CDR3 is CASSTRQGGYTF. The CDR3 bases are TGTGCCAGCAGCACACGACAGGGAGGCTACACCTTC.